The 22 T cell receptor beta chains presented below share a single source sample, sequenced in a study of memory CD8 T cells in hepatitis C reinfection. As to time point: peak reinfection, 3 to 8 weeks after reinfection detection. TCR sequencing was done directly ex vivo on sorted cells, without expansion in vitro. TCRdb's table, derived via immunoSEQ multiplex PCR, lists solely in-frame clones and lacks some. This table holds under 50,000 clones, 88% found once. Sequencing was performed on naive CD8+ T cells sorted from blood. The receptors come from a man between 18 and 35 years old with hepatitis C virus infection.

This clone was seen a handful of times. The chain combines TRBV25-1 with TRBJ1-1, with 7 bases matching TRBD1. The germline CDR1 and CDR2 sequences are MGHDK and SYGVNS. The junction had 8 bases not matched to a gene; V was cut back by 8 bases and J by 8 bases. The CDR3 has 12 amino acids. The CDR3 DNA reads TGTGCCAGCCAGGGGGACAACTTAGAAGCTTTCTTT. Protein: CASQGDNLEAFF.

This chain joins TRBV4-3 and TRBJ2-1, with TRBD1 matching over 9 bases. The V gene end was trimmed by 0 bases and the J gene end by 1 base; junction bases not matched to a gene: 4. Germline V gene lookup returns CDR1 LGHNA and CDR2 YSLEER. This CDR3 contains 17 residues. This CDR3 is CASSQDPGQGSYNEQFF. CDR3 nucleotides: TGCGCCAGCAGCCAAGATCCGGGACAGGGATCCTACAATGAGCAGTTCTTC.

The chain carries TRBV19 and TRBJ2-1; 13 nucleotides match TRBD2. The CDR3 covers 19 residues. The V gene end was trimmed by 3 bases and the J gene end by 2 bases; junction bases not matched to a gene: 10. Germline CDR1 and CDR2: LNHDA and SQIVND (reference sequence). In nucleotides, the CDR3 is TGTGCCAGTAGTATTCCTGCCGGGACTAGCGGGGACACCTACAATGAGCAGTTCTTC. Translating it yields CASSIPAGTSGDTYNEQFF.

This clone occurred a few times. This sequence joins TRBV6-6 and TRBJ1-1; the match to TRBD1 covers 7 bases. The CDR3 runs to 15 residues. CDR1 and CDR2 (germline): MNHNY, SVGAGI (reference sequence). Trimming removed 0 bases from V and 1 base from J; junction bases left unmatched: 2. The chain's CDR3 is CASSYSAGGNTEAFF. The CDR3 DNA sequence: TGTGCCAGCAGTTACTCGGCAGGGGGGAACACTGAAGCTTTCTTT.

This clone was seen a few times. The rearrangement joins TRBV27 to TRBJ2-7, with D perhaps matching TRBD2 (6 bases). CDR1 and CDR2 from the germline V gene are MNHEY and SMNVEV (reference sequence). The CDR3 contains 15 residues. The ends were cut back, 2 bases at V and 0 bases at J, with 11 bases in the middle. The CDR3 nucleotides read TGTGCCAGCAGTTTAGTCGGGGGTTCCTCCTACGAGCAGTACGTC. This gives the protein CASSLVGGSSYEQYV.

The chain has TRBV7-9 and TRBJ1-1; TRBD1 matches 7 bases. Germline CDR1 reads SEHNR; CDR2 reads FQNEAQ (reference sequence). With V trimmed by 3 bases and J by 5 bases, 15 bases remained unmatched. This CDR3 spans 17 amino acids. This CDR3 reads CASSFPLEGGVRTEAFF. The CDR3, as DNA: TGTGCCAGCAGCTTCCCGCTAGAAGGGGGCGTGAGGACTGAAGCTTTCTTT.

The CDR3 DNA reads as TGTGCCAGCAGTTGGGGGGGGAGCTCCTACAATGAGCAGTTCTTC. Translated: CASSWGGSSYNEQFF. The rearrangement joins TRBV27 to TRBJ2-1, with TRBD2 matching 7 bases. This CDR3 has 15 residues. V shed 4 bases and J 0 bases; nucleotides not matched to a gene: 3. Germline assignment: CDR1 MNHEY and CDR2 SMNVEV (reference sequence).

The CDR3 DNA is TGTGCCAGCAGCGAGGGACAGGGCTTGGATGGCTACACCTTC. It is translated as CASSEGQGLDGYTF. The chain carries TRBV14 and TRBJ1-2; 9 bases map to TRBD1. The V gene's germline CDR1 is SGHDN and CDR2 FVKESK. Trimming removed 5 bases from V and 6 bases from J; junction bases left unmatched: 7. CDR3 length: 14 amino acids. The entire variable domain, with the rest obtained from reference TRBV14 and TRBJ1-2, is as follows: EAGVTQFPSHSVIEKGQTVTLRCDPISGHDNLYWYRRVMGKEIKFLLHFVKESKQDESGMPNNRFLAERTGGTYSTLKVQPAELEDSGVYFCASSEGQGLDGYTFGSGTRLTVV.

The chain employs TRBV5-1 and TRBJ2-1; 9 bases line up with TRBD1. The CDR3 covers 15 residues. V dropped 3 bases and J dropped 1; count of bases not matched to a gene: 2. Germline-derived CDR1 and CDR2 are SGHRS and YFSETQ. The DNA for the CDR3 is TGCGCCAGCAGCTCCGGGACAGGGTCCTACAATGAGCAGTTCTTC. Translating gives CASSSGTGSYNEQFF.

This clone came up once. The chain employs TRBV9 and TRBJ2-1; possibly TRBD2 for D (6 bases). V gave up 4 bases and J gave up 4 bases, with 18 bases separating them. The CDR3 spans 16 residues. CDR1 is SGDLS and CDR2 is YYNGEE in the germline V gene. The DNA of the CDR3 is TGTGCCAGCAGCTTCAGGGACTCTGAGACATACAATGAGCAGTTCTTC. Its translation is CASSFRDSETYNEQFF.

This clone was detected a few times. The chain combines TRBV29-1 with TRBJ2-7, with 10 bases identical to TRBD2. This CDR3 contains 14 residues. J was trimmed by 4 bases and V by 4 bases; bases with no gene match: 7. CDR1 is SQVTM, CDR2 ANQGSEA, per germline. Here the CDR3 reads CSVAASGSIYEQYF. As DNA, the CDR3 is TGCAGCGTTGCGGCTAGCGGGAGTATTTACGAGCAGTACTTC.

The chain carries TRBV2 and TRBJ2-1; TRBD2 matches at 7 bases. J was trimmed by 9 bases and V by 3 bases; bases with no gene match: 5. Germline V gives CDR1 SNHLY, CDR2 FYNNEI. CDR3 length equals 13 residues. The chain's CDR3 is CASSDPSGFEQFF. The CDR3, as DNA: TGTGCCAGCAGTGACCCTAGCGGATTTGAGCAGTTCTTC.

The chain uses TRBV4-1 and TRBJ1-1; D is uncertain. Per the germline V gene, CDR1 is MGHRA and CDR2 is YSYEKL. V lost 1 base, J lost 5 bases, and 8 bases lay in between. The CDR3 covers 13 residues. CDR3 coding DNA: TGCGCCAGCAGCCAAGTTGATAGTACTGAAGCTTTCTTT. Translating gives CASSQVDSTEAFF.

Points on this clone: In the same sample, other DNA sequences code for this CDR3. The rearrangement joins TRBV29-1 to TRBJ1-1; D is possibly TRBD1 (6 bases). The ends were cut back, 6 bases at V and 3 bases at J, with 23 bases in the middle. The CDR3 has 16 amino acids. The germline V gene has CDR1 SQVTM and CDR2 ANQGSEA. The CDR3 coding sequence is TGCAGCGTGGTGACGACAGGAGGCTCCCTGGACACTGAAGCTTTCTTT. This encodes CSVVTTGGSLDTEAFF.

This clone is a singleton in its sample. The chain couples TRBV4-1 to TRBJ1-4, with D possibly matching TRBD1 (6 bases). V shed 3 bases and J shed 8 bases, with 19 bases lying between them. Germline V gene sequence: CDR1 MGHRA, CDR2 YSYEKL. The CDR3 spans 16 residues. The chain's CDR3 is CASSQTPGGAYEKLFF. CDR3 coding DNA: TGCGCCAGCAGCCAGACCCCGGGGGGCGCCTACGAAAAACTGTTTTTT.

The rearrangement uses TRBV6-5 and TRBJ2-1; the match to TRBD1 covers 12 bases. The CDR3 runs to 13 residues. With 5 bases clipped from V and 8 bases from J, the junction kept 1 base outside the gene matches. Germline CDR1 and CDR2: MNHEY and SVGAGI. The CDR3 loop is CASSGTGGDEQFF. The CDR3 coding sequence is TGTGCCAGCAGTGGGACAGGGGGCGATGAGCAGTTCTTC.

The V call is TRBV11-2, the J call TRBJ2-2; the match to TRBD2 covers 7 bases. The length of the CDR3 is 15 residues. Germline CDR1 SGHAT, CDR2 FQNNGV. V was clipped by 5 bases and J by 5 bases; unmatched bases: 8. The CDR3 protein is CASSPGRGGTGELFF. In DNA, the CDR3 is TGTGCCAGCAGCCCGGGGAGGGGAGGGACCGGGGAGCTGTTTTTT.

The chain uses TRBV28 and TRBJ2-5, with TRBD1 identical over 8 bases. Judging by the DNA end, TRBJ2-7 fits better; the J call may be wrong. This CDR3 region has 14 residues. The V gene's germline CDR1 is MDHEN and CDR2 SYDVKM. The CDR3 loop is CASSLRTGQNEQYF. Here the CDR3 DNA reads TGTGCCAGCAGTTTAAGGACAGGGCAAAACGAGCAGTACTTC.

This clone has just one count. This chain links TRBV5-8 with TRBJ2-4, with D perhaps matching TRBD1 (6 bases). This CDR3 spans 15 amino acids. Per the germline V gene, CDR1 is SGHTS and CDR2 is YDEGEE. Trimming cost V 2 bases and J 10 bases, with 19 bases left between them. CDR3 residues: CASSFPGTLPGIQYF. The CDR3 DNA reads TGTGCCAGCAGCTTCCCCGGGACACTACCCGGTATTCAGTACTTC.

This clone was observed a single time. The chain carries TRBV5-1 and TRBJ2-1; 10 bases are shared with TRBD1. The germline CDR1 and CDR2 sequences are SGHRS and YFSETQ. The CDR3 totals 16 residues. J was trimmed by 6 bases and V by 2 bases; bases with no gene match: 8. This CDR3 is CASSFARTGGGNEQFF. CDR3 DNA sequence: TGCGCCAGCAGCTTCGCCCGGACAGGGGGAGGCAATGAGCAGTTCTTC. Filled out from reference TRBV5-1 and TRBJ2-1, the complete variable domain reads KAGVTQTPRYLIKTRGQQVTLSCSPISGHRSVSWYQQTPGQGLQFLFEYFSETQRNKGNFPGRFSGRQFSNSRSEMNVSTLELGDSALYLCASSFARTGGGNEQFFGPGTRLTVL.

CDR3 DNA sequence: TGCAGCGTGTTTCTTAGGCGGGAGATAGACAAAAACATTCAGTACTTC. This gives the protein CSVFLRREIDKNIQYF. The chain links TRBV29-1 to TRBJ2-4, with 7 bases fitting TRBD2. V lost 6 bases, J lost 3 bases, and 14 bases stayed unmatched. This CDR3 is built from 16 residues. Germline-derived CDR1 and CDR2 are SQVTM and ANQGSEA. The full variable domain, its missing parts supplied by reference TRBV29-1 and TRBJ2-4, is SAVISQKPSRDICQRGTSLTIQCQVDSQVTMMFWYRQQPGQSLTLIATANQGSEATYESGFVIDKFPISRPNLTFSTLTVSNMSPEDSSIYLCSVFLRREIDKNIQYFGAGTRLSVL.

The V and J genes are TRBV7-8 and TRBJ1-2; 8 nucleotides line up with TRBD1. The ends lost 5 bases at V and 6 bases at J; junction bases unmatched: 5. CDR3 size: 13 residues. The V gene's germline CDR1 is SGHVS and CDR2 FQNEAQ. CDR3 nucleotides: TGTGCCAGCAGCCCGCAGGGGGCAGATGGCTACACCTTC. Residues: CASSPQGADGYTF.